These T cell receptor beta chains were read from a single sample in a study of blood T cell repertoires in COVID-19. Data came from immunoSEQ multiplex PCR; TCRdb stores just in-frame clones and leaves some out. The table includes about 160,000 clones, 90% to 95% detected once. Sequencing input: peripheral blood. The receptors derive from a woman in her forties or fifties with acute or convalescent COVID-19. The CDR3 runs from the conserved cysteine through the conserved F or W.

len	v_gene	j_gene	CDR3aa
15	TRBV24-1	TRBJ2-2	CATSNRDIYTGELFF
15	TRBV29-1	TRBJ2-4	CSVGGGSRAKNIQYF
16	TRBV9	TRBJ1-3	CASSVSQGGTGNTIYF
14	TRBV19	TRBJ1-4	CASKDRGGNEKLFF
13	TRBV7-3	TRBJ1-6	CASSPGGNSPLHF
14	TRBV12-5	TRBJ2-7	CASGFGQGVDEQYF
16	TRBV4-1	TRBJ2-7	CASSQEPGTENYEQYF
13	TRBV11-2	TRBJ1-2	CASTGGGLEGYTF
17	TRBV18	TRBJ1-5	CASSMEGGVFSNQPQHF
15	TRBV28	TRBJ2-7	CASSSTETLWYEQYF
18	TRBV6-2/TRBV6-3	TRBJ2-1	CASSYSSYRLAGDNEQFF
15	TRBV21-1	TRBJ1-6	CASSEGGPRLSPLHF
17	TRBV19	TRBJ1-5	CASSITRTGGSNQPQHF
14	TRBV6-5	TRBJ1-2	CASSGQGKNYGYTF
11	TRBV12-3/TRBV12-4	TRBJ2-5	CASSLGGTQYF
12	TRBV2	TRBJ1-2	CASSEGNWGYTF
13	TRBV3-1/TRBV3-2	TRBJ1-2	CASRSQGGYGYTF
13	TRBV19	TRBJ1-2	CASTVSGEDGYTF
11	TRBV7-2	TRBJ2-7	CASQLEGEQYF
14	TRBV27	TRBJ2-1	CASSLRVAYNEQFF
14	TRBV24-1	TRBJ1-2	CATSGAGTGVGYTF
15	TRBV28	TRBJ1-5	CASRYHRGRNQPQHF
15	TRBV7-2	TRBJ2-3	CASSPVAGGRDTQYF
14	TRBV2	TRBJ1-1	CASSKDYRDTEAFF
13	TRBV29-1	TRBJ1-2	CSVEDRRGYGYTF
16	TRBV5-1	TRBJ2-2	CASSPPATANTGELFF
16	TRBV27	TRBJ2-2	CASTSWLAGVHGELFF
14	TRBV30	TRBJ2-1	CAWTRDSSYNEQFF
13	TRBV25-1	TRBJ1-6	CASRGGLGTPLHF
16	TRBV24-1	TRBJ2-1	CATSDRRGWNVDEQFF
14	TRBV10-3	TRBJ1-2	CAISEPTRNYGYTF